The rows below give T cell receptor beta chains drawn from one sample of a study of blood T cell repertoires in COVID-19. The method was immunoSEQ multiplex PCR; TCRdb's version includes in-frame clones alone and lacks a portion of them. The sample yields about 24,000 clones, about 89% seen once. Input material: peripheral blood. The receptor source for this set is a man between 65 and 85 years old with COVID-19, enrolled during active disease. CDR3s include the opening cysteine and the closing phenylalanine or tryptophan. Each record gives: CDR3 length, D gene, clone size, J gene, V gene, CDR3 DNA, CDR3 protein. The D gene is left open where the match is weak. Clone size appears in some rows only: once, few, many, or a class for an expanded clone.

len: 15; d_gene: TRBD2; abundance: .; j_gene: TRBJ2-3; v_gene: TRBV19; CDR3nt: TGTGCCAGTAGTTACGGGACTAGCGGGATTGATACGCAGTATTTT; CDR3aa: CASSYGTSGIDTQYF
len: 13; d_gene: .; abundance: .; j_gene: TRBJ1-4; v_gene: TRBV5-5; CDR3nt: TGTGCCAGCAGCAGATTAGGGAGTGAAAAACTGTTTTTT; CDR3aa: CASSRLGSEKLFF
len: 15; d_gene: .; abundance: once; j_gene: TRBJ2-3; v_gene: TRBV25-1; CDR3nt: TGTGCCAGCAGTGCCGGACCGCTAGCCACAGATACGCAGTATTTT; CDR3aa: CASSAGPLATDTQYF
len: 15; d_gene: TRBD1; abundance: .; j_gene: TRBJ1-1; v_gene: TRBV18; CDR3nt: TGTGCCAGCTCACCTAGGACAGGAATCGGCACTGAAGCTTTCTTT; CDR3aa: CASSPRTGIGTEAFF
len: 12; d_gene: .; abundance: .; j_gene: TRBJ1-2; v_gene: TRBV21-1; CDR3nt: TGTGCCAGCACCCAACGCCCTACGGGCTACACCTTC; CDR3aa: CASTQRPTGYTF
len: 15; d_gene: .; abundance: .; j_gene: TRBJ1-1; v_gene: TRBV5-5; CDR3nt: TGTGCCAGCAGCTTGAGTCGGGGGGCGCGCACTGAAGCTTTCTTT; CDR3aa: CASSLSRGARTEAFF
len: 13; d_gene: .; abundance: once; j_gene: TRBJ1-1; v_gene: TRBV5-5; CDR3nt: TGTGCCAGCAGCCCAGGGGTTGGCACTGAAGCTTTCTTT; CDR3aa: CASSPGVGTEAFF
len: 13; d_gene: TRBD1; abundance: .; j_gene: TRBJ1-1; v_gene: TRBV19; CDR3nt: TGTGCCAGTAGTAGGGACAGGGGAGTTGAAGCTTTCTTT; CDR3aa: CASSRDRGVEAFF
len: 11; d_gene: .; abundance: .; j_gene: TRBJ2-2; v_gene: TRBV20-1; CDR3nt: TGCAGTGCCCCCCTCTCCGGGGAGCTGTTTTTT; CDR3aa: CSAPLSGELFF
len: 13; d_gene: .; abundance: .; j_gene: TRBJ1-1; v_gene: TRBV10-1; CDR3nt: TGCGCCAGCAGTGAAACGGTGAACGTTGAAGCTTTCTTT; CDR3aa: CASSETVNVEAFF
len: 14; d_gene: .; abundance: .; j_gene: TRBJ1-5; v_gene: TRBV27; CDR3nt: TGTGCCAGCAGTTTTTCTCGGAGCAATCAGCCCCAGCATTTT; CDR3aa: CASSFSRSNQPQHF
len: 11; d_gene: TRBD1; abundance: .; j_gene: TRBJ2-4; v_gene: TRBV20-1; CDR3nt: TGCAGTGCGGACAGGGCTAACATTCAGTACTTC; CDR3aa: CSADRANIQYF
len: 15; d_gene: .; abundance: .; j_gene: TRBJ1-2; v_gene: TRBV5-1; CDR3nt: TGCGCCAGCAGGGTAGGGGGTAGAGAAAACTATGGCTACACCTTC; CDR3aa: CASRVGGRENYGYTF
len: 13; d_gene: .; abundance: .; j_gene: TRBJ2-1; v_gene: TRBV21-1; CDR3nt: TGTGCCAGCAACCGGTCCGTCTCAAATGAGCAGTTCTTC; CDR3aa: CASNRSVSNEQFF
len: 14; d_gene: .; abundance: .; j_gene: TRBJ2-5; v_gene: TRBV7-7; CDR3nt: TGTGCCAGCAGCCCCACAGGGATCCAAGAGACCCAGTACTTC; CDR3aa: CASSPTGIQETQYF
len: 16; d_gene: TRBD2; abundance: .; j_gene: TRBJ2-2; v_gene: TRBV19; CDR3nt: TGTGCCAGTAGTTCGTGGAGCGGGGTTAACACCGGGGAGCTGTTTTTT; CDR3aa: CASSSWSGVNTGELFF
len: 13; d_gene: .; abundance: .; j_gene: TRBJ1-4; v_gene: TRBV18; CDR3nt: TGTGCCAGTGGCCGGAGCCCTAATGAAAAACTGTTTTTT; CDR3aa: CASGRSPNEKLFF
len: 11; d_gene: .; abundance: .; j_gene: TRBJ2-3; v_gene: TRBV7-9; CDR3nt: TGTGCCAGCAGCTGGAGCGATACGCAGTATTTT; CDR3aa: CASSWSDTQYF
len: 15; d_gene: .; abundance: .; j_gene: TRBJ1-4; v_gene: TRBV18; CDR3nt: TGTGCCAGCTCACCAGGCGGTGCAACTAATGAAAAACTGTTTTTT; CDR3aa: CASSPGGATNEKLFF
len: 15; d_gene: TRBD1; abundance: .; j_gene: TRBJ1-6; v_gene: TRBV7-9; CDR3nt: TGTGCCAGCAGCTTAGTTGGACAGGGCCCTTCACCCCTCCACTTT; CDR3aa: CASSLVGQGPSPLHF
len: 14; d_gene: TRBD1; abundance: .; j_gene: TRBJ1-2; v_gene: TRBV5-4; CDR3nt: TGTGCCAGCAGCCCGGGACAGGGATCCTATGGCTACACCTTC; CDR3aa: CASSPGQGSYGYTF